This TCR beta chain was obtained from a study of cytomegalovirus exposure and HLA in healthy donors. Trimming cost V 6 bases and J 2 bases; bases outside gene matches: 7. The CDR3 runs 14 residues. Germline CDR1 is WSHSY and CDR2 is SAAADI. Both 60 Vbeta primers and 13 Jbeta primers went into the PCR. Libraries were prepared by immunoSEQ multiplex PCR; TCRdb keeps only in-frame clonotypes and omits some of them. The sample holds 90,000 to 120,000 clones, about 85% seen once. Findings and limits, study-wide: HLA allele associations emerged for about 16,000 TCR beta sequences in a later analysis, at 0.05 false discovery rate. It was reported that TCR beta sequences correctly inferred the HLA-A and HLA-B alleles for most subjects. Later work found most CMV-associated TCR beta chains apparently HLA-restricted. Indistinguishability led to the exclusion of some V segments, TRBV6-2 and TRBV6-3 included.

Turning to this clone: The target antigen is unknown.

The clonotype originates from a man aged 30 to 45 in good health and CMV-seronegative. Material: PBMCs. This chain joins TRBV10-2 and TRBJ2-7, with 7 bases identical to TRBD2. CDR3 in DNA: TGCGCCAGCAGGGACGGGAGGCCTGCCTACGAGCAGTACTTC. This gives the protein CASRDGRPAYEQYF.